The table lists the clone carrying this TCR beta chain with a few counts. Molecular barcoding with unique molecular identifiers was used for the TCRbeta library. TCRdb reanalysed the PCR reads using MiXCR and keeps one entry per CDR3 protein. The sample yields hundreds of thousands of distinct CDR3 sequences, 10% to 13% seen once. The record originates from a study of T-cell reconstitution after alpha-beta-depleted transplantation in children. Germline CDR1 and CDR2: LGHNA and YNFKEQ. This CDR3 comprises 17 residues. Trimming cost V 0 bases and J 2 bases, with 16 bases left between them. The sequenced sample was PBMCs from the stem cell graft donor, obtained from the stem cell graft. The sequence was collected from a human donor who donated a stem cell graft to a child with acute myeloid leukemia. The gene calls are TRBV4-2 and TRBJ2-5; D might be TRBD2 (5 bases). DNA of the CDR3: TGTGCCAGCAGCCAAGAGAGCCGAGCGGCGAATCAAGAGACCCAGTACTTC. It encodes CASSQESRAANQETQYF.